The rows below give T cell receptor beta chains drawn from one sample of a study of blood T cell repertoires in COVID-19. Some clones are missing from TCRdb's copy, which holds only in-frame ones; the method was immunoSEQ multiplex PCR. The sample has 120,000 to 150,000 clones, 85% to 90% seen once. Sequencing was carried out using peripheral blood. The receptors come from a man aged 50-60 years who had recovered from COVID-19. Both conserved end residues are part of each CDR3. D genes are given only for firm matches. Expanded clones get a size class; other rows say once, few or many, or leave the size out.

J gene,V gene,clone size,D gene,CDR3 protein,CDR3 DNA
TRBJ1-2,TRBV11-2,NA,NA,CASSFGRANSYGYTF,TGTGCCAGCAGCTTTGGCAGGGCTAATTCCTATGGCTACACCTTC
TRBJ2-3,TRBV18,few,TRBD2,CASSPLVSGNGDTQYF,TGTGCCAGCTCACCACTGGTAAGCGGGAATGGAGATACGCAGTATTTT
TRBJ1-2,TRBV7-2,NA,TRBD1,CASSWYIQGADGYTF,TGTGCCAGCAGCTGGTATATACAGGGGGCTGATGGCTACACCTTC
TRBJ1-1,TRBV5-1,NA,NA,CASSLATSGNTEAFF,TGCGCCAGCAGCTTGGCCACCTCGGGTAACACTGAAGCTTTCTTT
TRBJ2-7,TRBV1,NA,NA,CTSSLRDSTHEQYF,TGCACCAGCAGCCTCCGGGACAGTACCCACGAGCAGTACTTC
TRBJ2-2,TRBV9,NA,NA,CASSGEAGPNPNTGELFF,TGTGCCAGCAGCGGGGAAGCGGGTCCTAACCCGAACACCGGGGAGCTGTTTTTT
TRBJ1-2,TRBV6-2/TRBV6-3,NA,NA,CASSRPGEGIAYTF,TGTGCCAGCAGTCGACCAGGGGAGGGTATCGCCTACACCTTC
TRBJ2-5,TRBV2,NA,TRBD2,CASTLTSGGRSVETQYF,TGTGCCAGCACCTTAACTAGCGGGGGCCGGTCGGTAGAGACCCAGTACTTC
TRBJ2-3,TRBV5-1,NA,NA,CASKEAPGTDTQYF,TGCGCCAGCAAGGAGGCTCCAGGCACAGATACGCAGTATTTT
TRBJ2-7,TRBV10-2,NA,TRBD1,CASGEPRDRGFTSYEQYF,TGCGCCAGCGGCGAACCACGGGACAGGGGCTTTACTTCCTACGAGCAGTACTTC
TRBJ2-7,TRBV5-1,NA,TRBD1,CASSPTGGAYEQYF,TGCGCCAGCAGCCCTACAGGGGGCGCGTACGAGCAGTACTTC
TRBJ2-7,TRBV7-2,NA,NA,CASSLGGEYEQYF,TGTGCCAGCAGCTTAGGCGGGGAATACGAGCAGTACTTC
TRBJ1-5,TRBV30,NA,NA,CAWGTPNQPQHF,TGTGCCTGGGGGACTCCCAATCAGCCCCAGCATTTT
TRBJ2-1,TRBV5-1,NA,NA,CASSLVVGGNEQFF,TGCGCCAGCAGCTTGGTGGTAGGGGGTAATGAGCAGTTCTTC
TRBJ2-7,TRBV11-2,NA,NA,CASSPGAAGDYEQYF,TGTGCCAGCAGCCCAGGGGCGGCAGGGGACTACGAGCAGTACTTC
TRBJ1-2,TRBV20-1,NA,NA,CSASPDTGRGYTF,TGCAGTGCTAGTCCGGACACGGGGAGGGGCTACACCTTC
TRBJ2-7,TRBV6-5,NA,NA,CASSYYTGSSYEQYF,TGTGCCAGCAGTTACTATACAGGGAGCTCCTACGAGCAGTACTTC
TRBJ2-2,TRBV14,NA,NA,CASSQTRVTGELFF,TGTGCCAGCAGCCAGACTAGGGTCACCGGGGAGCTGTTTTTT
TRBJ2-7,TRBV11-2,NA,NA,CASSLILGDYEQYF,TGTGCCAGCAGCTTAATTCTAGGGGACTACGAGCAGTACTTC
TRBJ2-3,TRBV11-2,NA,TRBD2,CASSFAGVDTQYF,TGTGCCAGCAGCTTCGCGGGGGTTGATACGCAGTATTTT
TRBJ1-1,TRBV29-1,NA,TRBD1,CSVVRQGLNTEAFF,TGCAGCGTTGTGCGACAGGGACTGAACACTGAAGCTTTCTTT
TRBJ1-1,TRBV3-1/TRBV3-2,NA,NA,CASSQELEGRGNTEAFF,TGTGCCAGCAGCCAAGAGCTAGAGGGCAGGGGAAACACTGAAGCTTTCTTT
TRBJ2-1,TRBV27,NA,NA,CASSLLQRYGGEQFF,TGTGCCAGCAGTTTATTACAGAGGTACGGGGGTGAGCAGTTCTTC
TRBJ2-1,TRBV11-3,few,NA,CASSLGGLYNEQFF,TGTGCCAGCAGCTTAGGTGGGCTCTACAATGAGCAGTTCTTC
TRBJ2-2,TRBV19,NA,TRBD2,CASRRGLAGGGTGELFF,TGTGCCAGTAGAAGAGGACTAGCGGGCGGTGGCACCGGGGAGCTGTTTTTT
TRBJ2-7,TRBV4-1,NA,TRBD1,CASSQALGGQGVPYEQYF,TGCGCCAGCAGCCAGGCTCTAGGGGGACAGGGGGTGCCCTACGAGCAGTACTTC
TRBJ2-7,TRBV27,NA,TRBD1,CASSLYPINRGEGYEQYF,TGTGCCAGCAGTTTATATCCCATAAACAGGGGAGAAGGCTACGAGCAGTACTTC
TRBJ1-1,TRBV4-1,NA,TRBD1,CASSPLGQGMNTEAFF,TGCGCCAGCAGCCCTTTGGGACAGGGTATGAACACTGAAGCTTTCTTT
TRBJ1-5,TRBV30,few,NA,CAWSVTGSNQPQHF,TGTGCCTGGAGTGTAACAGGTAGCAATCAGCCCCAGCATTTT
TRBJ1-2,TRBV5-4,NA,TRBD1,CASSWLGQAAGYTF,TGTGCCAGCAGCTGGTTGGGACAGGCGGCGGGCTACACCTTC